The 27 T cell receptor beta chains below were found in one sample sequenced in a study of post-analysis software for immune sequencing data. Study-wide points: About 5 TRBV segments occurring more often in patients than controls included TRBV5-6, TRBV5-1 and TRBV20-1.

Carried by the TCR beta cDNA libraries were unique molecular identifiers. MiXCR, run by TCRdb on the PCR reads, gives a single entry per CDR3 protein. The table shows roughly 870,000 distinct CDR3 sequences, with approximately 53% occurring only once. These receptors lack a known antigen. The sample consisted of blood. These TCRs come from a girl aged 5-17 years with multiple sclerosis.

The rearrangement links TRBV12-3 or TRBV12-4 to TRBJ2-1; TRBD1 matches 11 bases. The trim removed 10 bases at V and 10 bases at J, leaving 12 bases unmatched. This CDR3 comprises 14 residues. CDR3 DNA sequence: TGTGCCACCAAGGGACAGGGGGTCTCCTACGAGCAGTTCTTC. Translating gives CATKGQGVSYEQFF.

This clonotype was counted only a few times. The V and J genes are TRBV3-1 and TRBJ2-1; a weak D match, TRBD2 (6 bases). With 4 bases removed from V and 4 bases from J, the gap between germline ends came to 11 bases. This CDR3 is built from 14 residues. Per germline, CDR1 LGHDT and CDR2 YNNKEL (reference sequence). The CDR3 sequence is CASSPSGYYNEQFF. The CDR3 DNA follows: TGTGCCAGCAGCCCGAGCGGGTATTACAATGAGCAGTTCTTC.

This chain connects TRBV5-1 to TRBJ2-7; D is uncertain. Gene TRBJ2-5 matches the end of the DNA better, so the J call may be wrong. CDR3 length: 12 amino acids. Germline CDR1 reads SGHRS; CDR2 reads YFSETQ. The CDR3 coding sequence is TGCGCCAGCAAGGTTGAGTCGGAGACCCAGTACTTC. Translated, it gives CASKVESETQYF.

The genes are TRBV28 and TRBJ1-1, with D maybe TRBD1 (5 bases). Germline values: CDR1 MDHEN, CDR2 SYDVKM. The CDR3 loop spans 12 amino acids. CDR3 DNA sequence: TGTGTAGCTAAGTCAGGGTGGCCTGAAGCTTTCTTT. Protein sequence: CVAKSGWPEAFF.

V usage is TRBV27 and J usage is TRBJ1-4; no definite D call. Germline lookup yields CDR1 MNHEY and CDR2 SMNVEV (reference sequence). The CDR3 length is 14 residues. With 7 bases removed from V and 8 bases from J, the gap between germline ends came to 17 bases. The CDR3 DNA sequence: TGTGCCAGCATCCAGGAGGGAAAACGGGAAAAACTGTTTTTT. Amino acid sequence: CASIQEGKREKLFF.

The chain carries TRBV7-8 and TRBJ2-1; D may be TRBD1 (6 bases). CDR1 SGHVS and CDR2 FQNEAQ come from the germline V gene. The CDR3 totals 16 residues. V was shortened by 0 bases and J by 3 bases, with 12 bases between the two germline ends. The CDR3 loop reads CASSLALSRGYNEQFF. CDR3 nucleotides: TGTGCCAGCAGCTTAGCGTTATCCAGGGGCTACAATGAGCAGTTCTTC.

V is TRBV6-1 and J is TRBJ2-3; D is undetermined. V lost 8 bases and J 0 bases, leaving 12 bases between the germline ends. The CDR3 totals 14 residues. Per germline, CDR1 MNHNS and CDR2 SASEGT. The CDR3 DNA reads TGTGCCAGCGGGCCGTTAACTAGCACAGATACGCAGTATTTT. Its protein is CASGPLTSTDTQYF.

This rearrangement joins TRBV5-1 to TRBJ2-7; D perhaps matches TRBD2 (6 bases). Trimming stripped 5 bases from V and 0 bases from J, with 15 bases between. Germline CDR1 reads SGHRS; CDR2 reads YFSETQ. The CDR3 is 15 amino acids. The DNA for the CDR3 is TGCGCCAGCAGTTCCACAGGAGGGGCCTCCTACGAGCAGTACTTC. Translating it yields CASSSTGGASYEQYF. Supplemented by reference TRBV5-1 and TRBJ2-7, the full variable domain reads KAGVTQTPRYLIKTRGQQVTLSCSPISGHRSVSWYQQTPGQGLQFLFEYFSETQRNKGNFPGRFSGRQFSNSRSEMNVSTLELGDSALYLCASSSTGGASYEQYFGPGTRLTVT.

This clonotype turned up a few times. The V and J genes are TRBV29-1 and TRBJ1-1, with D uncertain. The CDR3 has 13 amino acids. The V end lost 4 bases, the J end lost 11 bases, and 20 bases lay between the germline ends. Germline V CDR1 and CDR2: SQVTM, ANQGSEA. CDR3 region: CSVVAAWPSRAFF. Written as DNA, the CDR3 is TGCAGCGTTGTGGCCGCCTGGCCTTCGAGGGCTTTCTTT.

This clonotype was seen a single time. This chain uses TRBV4-1 with TRBJ2-5; perhaps TRBD2 as D (6 bases). Germline CDR1 and CDR2: MGHRA and YSYEKL. The CDR3 contains 15 residues. The V and J ends lost 0 bases and 11 bases respectively, with 19 bases between them. Here the CDR3 DNA reads TGCGCCAGCAGCCAAGAAGGCGGGACCGACAATGAGCAGTACTTC. Its translation: CASSQEGGTDNEQYF.

This clonotype was picked up a small number of times. V gene TRBV7-2 combines with J gene TRBJ2-7; D is uncertain. Per germline, CDR1 SGHTA and CDR2 FQGNSA. Trimming took off 4 bases at V and 2 bases at J, with 15 bases between the two ends. The CDR3 has 15 amino acids. CDR3 in DNA: TGTGCCAGCAGCTCGTTGACCGACCCCGCCTACGAGCAGTACTTC. This encodes CASSSLTDPAYEQYF.

The V call is TRBV20-1, the J call TRBJ1-2, with D possibly TRBD1 on 6 matching bases. Germline CDR1 is DFQATT and CDR2 is SNEGSKA (reference sequence). Trimming took off 0 bases at V and 4 bases at J, with 15 bases between the two ends. The CDR3 covers 15 residues. Here the CDR3 reads CSARDLGRGSYGYTF. In nucleotides, the CDR3 is TGCAGTGCTAGAGATCTGGGCAGGGGCTCCTATGGCTACACCTTC.

This clonotype came up a few times. The chain uses TRBV29-1 and TRBJ2-7; 9 nucleotides line up with TRBD1. V lost 2 bases and J lost 0; bases outside the gene matches: 8. This CDR3 has 16 residues. Germline V lookup: CDR1 SQVTM, CDR2 ANQGSEA. This CDR3 is CSVERQWDRDSYEQYF. In DNA, the CDR3 is TGCAGCGTTGAACGTCAGTGGGACAGGGACTCCTACGAGCAGTACTTC.

V is TRBV4-2 and J is TRBJ2-7; D remains unclear. Per germline, CDR1 LGHNA and CDR2 YNFKEQ. V lost 0 bases and J lost 7, with 13 bases in between. The CDR3 contains 14 residues. This CDR3 reads CASSQDLLTREQYF. CDR3 nucleotide sequence: TGTGCCAGCAGCCAAGATCTGTTAACGAGGGAGCAGTACTTC.

This clonotype was counted only a few times. The rearrangement uses TRBV28 and TRBJ2-7; TRBD2 agrees at 7 bases. The CDR3 totals 12 residues. The V segment lost 3 bases and the J segment 7 bases; nucleotides outside the gene matches: 3. The V gene's germline CDR1 is MDHEN and CDR2 SYDVKM. The CDR3 reads CASSLSGNEQYF. The CDR3 bases are TGTGCCAGCAGTTTGAGCGGGAATGAGCAGTACTTC.

The genes are TRBV5-4 and TRBJ2-7, with D perhaps TRBD1 (7 bases). The J call may not be correct, given that the DNA end is closer to TRBJ2-5. The CDR3 spans 14 residues. Germline CDR1 SGHNT, CDR2 YYREEE (reference sequence). CDR3 sequence (DNA): TGTGCCACCAGGGGGGACAGCAAGGGTAGGACCCAGTACTTC. This encodes CATRGDSKGRTQYF.

The chain joins TRBV14 to TRBJ2-1; 7 bases align to TRBD2. Trimming cost V 1 base and J 4 bases; bases outside gene matches: 10. This CDR3 has 17 residues. Germline loops: CDR1 SGHDN, CDR2 FVKESK. Written as DNA, the CDR3 is TGTGCCAGCAGCCAAGGACTAGCCTTAACGTTTTACAATGAGCAGTTCTTC. It translates to CASSQGLALTFYNEQFF.

On this clonotype itself: No DNA is shown, since the ends of the CDR3 on it are uncertain; the CDR3 is the one TCRdb lists. The chain recombines TRBV7-9 with TRBJ2-3; the table calls TRBD1, which could not be checked here. The CDR3 length is 14 residues, termini included. CDR1 is SEHNR and CDR2 is FQNEAQ in the germline V gene (reference sequence). The CDR3: CASSLLSWEDTQYF.

The genes are TRBV4-1 and TRBJ2-7; D is possibly TRBD1 or TRBD2 (5 bases each). The germline V and J ends were trimmed by 0 bases and 2 bases, with 11 bases remaining between them. The V gene's germline CDR1 is MGHRA and CDR2 YSYEKL. This CDR3 spans 15 amino acids. The CDR3 DNA sequence: TGCGCCAGCAGCCAAGAGTGGCAGGGAGCCTACGAGCAGTACTTC. Amino acids: CASSQEWQGAYEQYF.

This sequence joins TRBV20-1 and TRBJ1-1; a weak D match, TRBD1 (6 bases). Looked up from germline, CDR1 is DFQATT and CDR2 is SNEGSKA (reference sequence). V lost 4 bases, J lost 1 base, and 10 bases lay in between. The CDR3 spans 13 residues. CDR3 region: CSATRGANTEAFF. The DNA of the CDR3 is TGCAGTGCTACCCGGGGGGCGAACACTGAAGCTTTCTTT.

The V and J genes are TRBV5-1 and TRBJ2-5; possibly TRBD2 for D (6 bases). The CDR3 spans 13 residues. The germline V gene encodes CDR1 SGHRS and CDR2 YFSETQ. V was pared by 4 bases and J by 5 bases, with 12 bases between. The CDR3 loop reads CASSPRGMETQYF. The CDR3 DNA sequence: TGCGCCAGCAGCCCCCGGGGGATGGAGACCCAGTACTTC.

This clonotype has a handful of counts. CDR3 DNA: TGTGCTAGTGGGTTAACAGGGCACGGCACTGAAGCTTTCTTT. Translation: CASGLTGHGTEAFF. The gene calls are TRBV12-5 and TRBJ1-1; tentatively, D is TRBD1 (6 bases). The CDR3 is 14 residues long. V dropped 6 bases and J dropped 4 bases, with 15 bases sitting between them. Germline CDR1 LGHNT, CDR2 FRNRAP.

The chain combines TRBV29-1 with TRBJ2-7; D tentatively fits TRBD1 or TRBD2 (5 bases each). V lost 0 bases, J lost 0 bases, and 12 bases lay in between. This CDR3 is built from 15 residues. Germline-derived CDR1 and CDR2 are SQVTM and ANQGSEA. The CDR3 region is CSVEDLRGRSYEQYF. CDR3 coding DNA: TGCAGCGTTGAAGATCTCCGGGGACGCTCCTACGAGCAGTACTTC.

This clonotype was picked up a small number of times. The rearrangement joins TRBV29-1 to TRBJ2-7, with D perhaps matching TRBD2 (6 bases). CDR3 size: 14 residues. Germline CDR1 and CDR2: SQVTM and ANQGSEA. Trimming removed 4 bases from V and 7 bases from J, with 20 bases in between. The CDR3: CSVGHTLTRVEQYF. CDR3 nucleotide sequence: TGCAGCGTTGGCCACACCCTGACTAGAGTGGAGCAGTACTTC.

This clonotype was seen more than once but under ten times. The chain combines TRBV20-1 with TRBJ2-7, with 9 bases identical to TRBD2. The CDR3 has 14 residues. J was trimmed by 5 bases and V by 2 bases; bases with no gene match: 7. The germline gives CDR1 DFQATT, CDR2 SNEGSKA (reference sequence). The CDR3, as DNA: TGCAGTGCTAGAATCGGCCTAGCGGGACACGAGCAGTACTTC. Amino acids: CSARIGLAGHEQYF.

The rearrangement joins TRBV7-2 to TRBJ2-7, with 7 nucleotides matching TRBD2. CDR3 size: 16 residues. The germline CDR1 and CDR2 sequences are SGHTA and FQGNSA. V lost 5 bases and J lost 3; bases outside the gene matches: 13. CDR3: CASSPVAGGGVYEQYF. For the CDR3, the DNA is TGTGCCAGCAGCCCCGTAGCTGGCGGGGGAGTCTACGAGCAGTACTTC.

The gene calls are TRBV20-1 and TRBJ2-1, with D maybe TRBD2 (6 bases). The germline V and J ends were trimmed by 0 bases and 4 bases, with 13 bases remaining between them. The CDR3 totals 15 residues. Per the germline V gene, CDR1 is DFQATT and CDR2 is SNEGSKA (reference sequence). CDR3 loop: CSARDIRDSYNEQFF. Here the CDR3 DNA reads TGCAGTGCTAGAGACATCCGGGACTCATACAATGAGCAGTTCTTC.